Shown below are 23 T cell receptor beta chains from a single sample sequenced in a study of human T cells and chemical hapten exposure. TCRdb called the RACE reads again in MiXCR, with one record for every CDR3 protein. Of 180,000 or so distinct CDR3 sequences in the sample, about 14% were seen once. Time point given: patch test 1, 2 weeks after DPC sensitization. Sample treatment: therapeutic diphenylcyclopropenone sensitization with weekly scalp DPC. The specimen was whole blood, collected in connection with sensitization to the hapten diphenylcyclopropenone (DPC). These receptors were taken from a woman aged 25 to 39 with alopecia areata. Some clones in this sample may be carry-over from other donors' samples.

In this sample, this clonotype turned up a few times. The V call is TRBV5-4, the J call TRBJ1-2, with 8 bases identical to TRBD1. J was trimmed by 1 base and V by 7 bases; bases with no gene match: 9. The V gene's germline CDR1 is SGHNT and CDR2 YYREEE (reference sequence). This CDR3 comprises 15 residues. The CDR3 reads CASGDRQGNNYGYTF. For the CDR3, the DNA is TGTGCCAGCGGGGATAGACAGGGGAATAACTATGGCTACACCTTC.

In this sample, this clonotype turned up a few times. This chain links TRBV29-1 with TRBJ1-2; 8 positions match TRBD1. The CDR3 spans 13 residues. Germline-derived CDR1 and CDR2 are SQVTM and ANQGSEA. After removal of 4 bases from V and 8 bases from J, the junction contained 9 bases not matched to a gene. This CDR3 reads CSVAPGTGRGYTF. In DNA form, the CDR3 reads TGCAGCGTTGCCCCCGGGACAGGCAGAGGCTACACCTTC.

The table lists this clonotype with a few counts. This rearrangement joins TRBV28 to TRBJ2-1; 9 nucleotides line up with TRBD2. Germline V gene data show CDR1 as MDHEN and CDR2 as SYDVKM. V lost 4 bases, J lost 0 bases, and 1 base stayed unmatched. The CDR3 has 15 residues. The CDR3: CASSSSGTSYNEQFF. The CDR3 nucleotides read TGTGCCAGCAGTTCTAGCGGGACCTCCTACAATGAGCAGTTCTTC. Combining the CDR3 with reference TRBV28 and TRBJ2-1 gives the whole variable domain DVKVTQSSRYLVKRTGEKVFLECVQDMDHENMFWYRQDPGLGLRLIYFSYDVKMKEKGDIPEGYSVSREKKERFSLILESASTNQTSMYLCASSSSGTSYNEQFFGPGTRLTVL.

This clonotype was picked up a small number of times. The chain couples TRBV5-1 to TRBJ1-3, with 9 bases lining up with TRBD1. Germline V lookup: CDR1 SGHRS, CDR2 YFSETQ. The CDR3 loop spans 19 amino acids. With V trimmed by 0 bases and J by 6 bases, 16 bases remained unmatched. The CDR3 DNA reads as TGCGCCAGCAGCTTGGGGCTCCCGGGACAGGGAAACTTTGTAAACACCATATATTTT. Protein sequence: CASSLGLPGQGNFVNTIYF.

The V gene is TRBV28, the J gene TRBJ1-5; no firm D call. Trimming shortened V by 5 bases and J by 3 bases, and 11 bases separated the two germline ends. Germline V CDR1 and CDR2: MDHEN, SYDVKM. CDR3 length: 14 amino acids. Written as DNA, the CDR3 is TGTGCCAGCAGTGGAACAATTTCCAATCAGCCCCAGCATTTT. Protein sequence: CASSGTISNQPQHF.

This clonotype was recorded many times. The rearrangement links TRBV12-3 or TRBV12-4 to TRBJ1-6, with 7 positions matching TRBD1. The CDR3 runs to 15 residues. The J segment lost 3 bases and the V segment lost 5 bases, leaving 4 bases of the junction unmatched. CDR3 bases: TGTGCCAGCAGTAAAAGACAGGGCTATAATTCACCCCTCCACTTT. It yields the protein CASSKRQGYNSPLHF.

This clonotype was seen more than once but under ten times. The chain employs TRBV6-2 or TRBV6-3 and TRBJ2-3; maybe TRBD2 (6 bases). The CDR3 spans 13 residues. Trimming pared 6 bases from V and 5 bases from J, leaving 12 bases between. CDR1 is MNHEY and CDR2 is SVGEGT in the germline V gene. The CDR3 DNA sequence: TGTGCCAGCAGGCAGGACGGGGGAGATACGCAGTATTTT. Amino acid sequence: CASRQDGGDTQYF.

This sequence joins TRBV20-1 and TRBJ1-4, with 9 bases aligning to TRBD1. V lost 7 bases and J lost 7; bases outside the gene matches: 1. The CDR3 consists of 11 residues. The germline gives CDR1 DFQATT, CDR2 SNEGSKA (reference sequence). The CDR3 is CSGGQGEKLFF. The CDR3 nucleotides read TGCAGTGGGGGACAGGGTGAAAAACTGTTTTTT.

This clonotype was recorded a few times. This rearrangement joins TRBV10-3 to TRBJ2-3; 8 nucleotides align to TRBD1. The V and J ends lost 9 bases and 5 bases, in that order; junction bases with no gene match: 13. This CDR3 is 15 amino acids long. Germline V gene data show CDR1 as ENHRY and CDR2 as SYGVKD. The CDR3 region has the DNA TGTGCCATTGGAGCCCCGGGACAGGTATTAGATACGCAGTATTTT. Amino acid sequence: CAIGAPGQVLDTQYF.

This clonotype appeared many times. The rearrangement joins TRBV7-6 to TRBJ2-1; 8 nucleotides line up with TRBD1. CDR1 SGHVS and CDR2 FNYEAQ come from the germline V gene. This CDR3 region has 16 residues. Germline trimming cut 4 bases from V and 1 base from J; bases unmatched to any gene: 6. The CDR3 here is CASSSRQGLSYNEQFF. The CDR3 coding sequence is TGTGCCAGCAGCTCGCGACAGGGGCTTTCCTACAATGAGCAGTTCTTC.

This clonotype has only a few counts. The rearrangement links TRBV12-3 or TRBV12-4 to TRBJ2-7, with a weak D call TRBD1 (6 bases). V dropped 2 bases and J dropped 6 bases, with 14 bases sitting between them. This CDR3 spans 14 amino acids. CDR3: CASSLPGQWREQYF. The CDR3 DNA sequence: TGTGCCAGCAGTTTACCGGGACAATGGCGCGAGCAGTACTTC.

This rearrangement joins TRBV27 to TRBJ2-3; TRBD2 aligns across 8 bases. The CDR3 totals 15 residues. V lost 1 base, J lost 3 bases, and 3 bases stayed unmatched. The germline CDR1 and CDR2 sequences are MNHEY and SMNVEV (reference sequence). In DNA form, the CDR3 reads TGTGCCAGCAGTTTATGGGGACTAGTGACAGATACGCAGTATTTT. This gives the protein CASSLWGLVTDTQYF.

This clonotype was found a few times. This sequence joins TRBV28 and TRBJ2-5; D unresolved. Between the trimmed V and J ends, which lost 3 bases and 2 bases, there was a span of 13 bases. The CDR3 has 15 residues. Germline V gene lookup returns CDR1 MDHEN and CDR2 SYDVKM. The chain's CDR3 is CASSFQRLHQETQYF. For the CDR3, the DNA is TGTGCCAGCAGTTTTCAACGGTTACATCAAGAGACCCAGTACTTC.

At least ten counts were recorded for this clonotype. The J gene is TRBJ1-1, the V gene TRBV9, with D possibly being TRBD1 (5 bases). V lost 0 bases, J lost 7 bases, and 10 bases lay in between. The CDR3 has 13 residues. The V gene's germline CDR1 is SGDLS and CDR2 YYNGEE. The CDR3 nucleotides are TGTGCCAGCAGCGTAGTAGTCGGGGGTGAAGCTTTCTTT. This gives the protein CASSVVVGGEAFF.

This clonotype was seen only a few times. V and J are TRBV6-6 and TRBJ2-7; 12 nucleotides agree with TRBD2. V lost 7 bases and J lost 6; bases outside the gene matches: 13. The CDR3 extends over 16 amino acids. Germline loops: CDR1 MNHNY, CDR2 SVGAGI (reference sequence). The CDR3 loop reads CASTPRPSGGALEQYF. CDR3 in DNA: TGTGCCAGCACTCCACGACCTAGCGGGGGGGCCCTCGAGCAGTACTTC.

This chain joins TRBV30 and TRBJ1-4; 8 bases align to TRBD1. After removal of 3 bases from V and 11 bases from J, the junction contained 14 bases not matched to a gene. Germline-derived CDR1 and CDR2 are GTSNPN and SVGIG (reference sequence). This CDR3 has 15 amino acids. The CDR3 region has the DNA TGTGCCTGGAGCTCCGGACAGGGCGTCGGGGATAAACTGTTTTTT. Its protein is CAWSSGQGVGDKLFF.

This clonotype was picked up many times. A read error may produce the germline difference seen at one junction end. The genes are TRBV7-9 and TRBJ2-1, with D uncertain. The CDR3 is made up of 13 amino acids. From germline, CDR1 is SEHNR and CDR2 FQNEAQ (reference sequence). CDR3 region: CASSLVSSNEQFF. In DNA form, the CDR3 reads TGTGCCAGCAGCTTAGTGTCCTCCAATGAGCAGTTCTTC. Using reference TRBV7-9 and TRBJ2-1 for the parts outside the CDR3, the full variable domain is DTGVSQNPRHKITKRGQNVTFRCDPISEHNRLYWYRQTLGQGPEFLTYFQNEAQLEKSRLLSDRFSAERPKGSFSTLEIQRTEQGDSAMYLCASSLVSSNEQFFGPGTRLTVL.

This clonotype has more than one count but fewer than ten. The chain recombines TRBV30 with TRBJ1-1; D remains ambiguous. Germline CDR1 GTSNPN, CDR2 SVGIG (reference sequence). The V and J ends lost 0 bases and 0 bases respectively, with 11 bases between them. The CDR3 totals 15 residues. The CDR3 spells CAWSVLGQLNTEAFF. DNA of the CDR3: TGTGCCTGGAGTGTACTGGGTCAGCTGAACACTGAAGCTTTCTTT.

Remarks on this clonotype: The junction shows a germline mismatch at one end, possibly a read error. This sequence joins TRBV6-5 and TRBJ2-6, with 7 nucleotides matching TRBD1. Germline V gene data show CDR1 as MNHEY and CDR2 as SVGAGI. The CDR3 has 17 amino acids. Here the CDR3 reads CASSFYSDRAGTNVLTF. CDR3 coding DNA: TGTGCCAGCAGTTTCTACTCCGACAGGGCTGGGACCAACGTCCTGACTTTC.

The sample holds many counts of this clonotype. This rearrangement joins TRBV30 to TRBJ1-4, with a weak D call TRBD1 (5 bases). Germline assignment: CDR1 GTSNPN and CDR2 SVGIG (reference sequence). The CDR3 is 14 amino acids. Trimming took off 2 bases at V and 7 bases at J, with 14 bases between the two ends. CDR3: CAWSSTWGVEKLFF. The CDR3 DNA sequence: TGTGCCTGGAGTTCGACTTGGGGGGTTGAAAAACTGTTTTTT.

V is TRBV3-1 and J is TRBJ2-2, with 7 bases identical to TRBD1. From germline, CDR1 is LGHDT and CDR2 YNNKEL (reference sequence). With 3 bases clipped from V and 4 bases from J, the junction kept 2 bases outside the gene matches. CDR3 length equals 14 residues. CDR3 bases: TGTGCCAGCAGCCAGGGACAGCTCACCGGGGAGCTGTTTTTT. Translated: CASSQGQLTGELFF.

This clonotype was counted only a few times. The rearrangement links TRBV12-3 or TRBV12-4 to TRBJ1-2; D unclear. The germline V and J ends were trimmed by 0 bases and 4 bases, with 9 bases remaining between them. This CDR3 has 14 amino acids. CDR3 protein: CASSLAESSYGYTF. The CDR3 DNA is TGTGCCAGCAGTTTAGCGGAGTCTAGCTATGGCTACACCTTC.

The table lists this clonotype with many counts. The chain recombines TRBV6-2 or TRBV6-3 with TRBJ2-1; 10 bases agree with TRBD1. CDR1 and CDR2 (germline): MNHEY, SVGEGT. The CDR3 has 15 amino acids. V lost 6 bases and J lost 2; bases outside the gene matches: 4. CDR3 residues: CASRNDRGPYNEQFF. DNA of the CDR3: TGTGCCAGCAGGAATGACAGGGGGCCCTACAATGAGCAGTTCTTC.